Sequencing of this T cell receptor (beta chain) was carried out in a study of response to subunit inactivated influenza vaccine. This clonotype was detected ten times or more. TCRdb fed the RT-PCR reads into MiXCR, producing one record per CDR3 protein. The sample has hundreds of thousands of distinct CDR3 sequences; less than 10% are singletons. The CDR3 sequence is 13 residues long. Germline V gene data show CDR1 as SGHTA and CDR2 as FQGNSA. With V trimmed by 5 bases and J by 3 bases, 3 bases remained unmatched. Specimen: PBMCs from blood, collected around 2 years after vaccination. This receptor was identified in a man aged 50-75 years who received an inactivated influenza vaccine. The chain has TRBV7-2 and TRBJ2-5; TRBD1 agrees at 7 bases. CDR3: CASSVGTEETQYF. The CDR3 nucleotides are TGTGCCAGCAGCGTCGGGACAGAAGAGACCCAGTACTTC.